Following are 22 T cell receptor beta chains from one sample sequenced in a study of PD-1 blockade in classical Hodgkin lymphoma. Time point of the sample: cycle 4 day 1 (C4D1), after more than five weeks of nivolumab. All patients relapsed after autologous stem cell transplantation, and brentuximab vedotin exposure varied. Assay: immunoSEQ multiplex PCR; the TCRdb copy retains only in-frame clones and omits some. The profile shows tens of thousands of clones, 80% of them singletons. The starting material was peripheral blood mononuclear cells (PBMCs), obtained before the fourth cycle of nivolumab. These TCRs come from a human donor with classical Hodgkin lymphoma.

In this sample, this clone turned up a few times. The V gene is TRBV28, the J gene TRBJ1-5; D gene unclear. Trimming removed 7 bases at V and 3 bases at J, with 13 bases between. The CDR3 contains 14 residues. Germline V gene data show CDR1 as MDHEN and CDR2 as SYDVKM. CDR3 coding DNA: TGTGCCAGCACCCCGGATTTAGTCAATCAGCCCCAGCATTTT. Its protein is CASTPDLVNQPQHF.

The CDR3 sequence is CASGQERRNTQYF. The CDR3 DNA reads TGTGCCAGCGGACAGGAACGGAGGAATACGCAGTATTTT. The chain is built from TRBV19 and TRBJ2-3; 7 nucleotides line up with TRBD1. Looked up from germline, CDR1 is LNHDA and CDR2 is SQIVND (reference sequence). The length of the CDR3 is 13 residues. The V gene end was trimmed by 9 bases and the J gene end by 7 bases; junction bases not matched to a gene: 10.

This sequence joins TRBV5-1 and TRBJ2-5, with 14 positions matching TRBD2. The CDR3 extends over 19 amino acids. Germline V gene data show CDR1 as SGHRS and CDR2 as YFSETQ. The V gene end was trimmed by 4 bases and the J gene end by 2 bases; junction bases not matched to a gene: 13. CDR3 loop: CASSPQGLAGGSLQETQYF. CDR3 coding DNA: TGCGCCAGCAGCCCCCAAGGACTAGCGGGAGGATCGTTGCAAGAGACCCAGTACTTC.

The chain joins TRBV6-1 to TRBJ2-2, with TRBD1 as a possible D gene (5 bases). The CDR3 consists of 13 residues. The germline V gene has CDR1 MNHNS and CDR2 SASEGT. Trimming took 5 bases from V and 4 from J, leaving 8 bases between them. This CDR3 is CASSYTGTGELFF. CDR3 bases: TGTGCCAGCAGTTATACAGGCACCGGGGAGCTGTTTTTT.

The rearrangement uses TRBV19 and TRBJ2-6; D is undetermined. Germline V lookup: CDR1 LNHDA, CDR2 SQIVND (reference sequence). This CDR3 comprises 16 residues. V shed 2 bases and J shed 4 bases, with 12 bases lying between them. This CDR3 reads CASSIRHYDGANVLTF. The CDR3 DNA reads as TGTGCCAGTAGTATACGACACTATGACGGGGCCAACGTCCTGACTTTC. The whole variable domain, remainder taken from reference TRBV19 and TRBJ2-6, is DGGITQSPKYLFRKEGQNVTLSCEQNLNHDAMYWYRQDPGQGLRLIYYSQIVNDFQKGDIAEGYSVSREKKESFPLTVTSAQKNPTAFYLCASSIRHYDGANVLTFGAGSRLTVL.

This chain connects TRBV11-2 to TRBJ2-3; 10 bases are shared with TRBD1. This CDR3 has 16 amino acids. Germline V gene lookup returns CDR1 SGHAT and CDR2 FQNNGV. The junction had 6 bases not matched to a gene; V was cut back by 1 base and J by 5 bases. CDR3 DNA sequence: TGTGCCAGCAGCTTAGGACAGGGGGCGCCAAGAGATACGCAGTATTTT. Its protein product is CASSLGQGAPRDTQYF.

The rearrangement joins TRBV28 to TRBJ1-4; D unclear. Germline loops: CDR1 MDHEN, CDR2 SYDVKM. V was cut by 3 bases and J by 5 bases, with 13 bases left in between. The CDR3 covers 15 residues. CDR3 loop: CASSLDPSVNEKLFF. The CDR3 DNA follows: TGTGCCAGCAGTTTGGACCCCTCGGTGAATGAAAAACTGTTTTTT.

J is TRBJ2-3 and V is TRBV6-5; a weak D match, TRBD2 (6 bases). CDR3 length: 13 amino acids. Deletions cut 10 bases from V and 4 bases from J, with 15 bases between. Germline V CDR1 and CDR2: MNHEY, SVGAGI. The CDR3, as DNA: TGTGCCACCAGACTAGGGGAGCCAGATACGCAGTATTTT. It codes for CATRLGEPDTQYF.

For the CDR3, the DNA is TGTGCCAGCAGCCCGCGACCGACACATTTCGAGCAGTACTTC. Amino acid sequence: CASSPRPTHFEQYF. V is TRBV7-2 and J is TRBJ2-7; no firm D call. Germline V CDR1 and CDR2: SGHTA, FQGNSA. V was cut by 5 bases and J by 6 bases, with 17 bases left in between. The CDR3 length is 14 residues. The whole variable domain, remainder taken from reference TRBV7-2 and TRBJ2-7, is GAGVSQSPSNKVTEKGKDVELRCDPISGHTALYWYRQSLGQGLEFLIYFQGNSAPDKSGLPSDRFSAERTGGSVSTLTIQRTQQEDSAVYLCASSPRPTHFEQYFGPGTRLTVT.

The rearrangement uses TRBV4-1 and TRBJ2-1; a possible D gene is TRBD2 (5 bases). The CDR3 sequence is 16 residues long. CDR1 is MGHRA, CDR2 YSYEKL, per germline. Trimming shortened V by 5 bases and J by 10 bases, and 24 bases separated the two germline ends. The CDR3 DNA is TGCGCCAGCAGCTGGGCCCGGGAAGCAGGAAAAAACGAGCAGTTCTTC. Protein sequence: CASSWAREAGKNEQFF.

A single count supports this clone. Other DNA sequences in the sample encode the same CDR3. The V call is TRBV4-1, the J call TRBJ1-1; TRBD1 might be the D (6 bases). Germline CDR1 and CDR2: MGHRA and YSYEKL. This CDR3 has 15 residues. V was cut by 0 bases and J by 5 bases, with 13 bases left in between. In nucleotides, the CDR3 is TGCGCCAGCAGCCAAGAGGGGGGGCAGAGGACTGAAGCTTTCTTT. Amino acid sequence: CASSQEGGQRTEAFF.

The V call is TRBV7-2, the J call TRBJ1-5; TRBD1 matches at 9 bases. The CDR3 has 15 residues. Per germline, CDR1 SGHTA and CDR2 FQGNSA. Trimming took 1 base from V and 4 from J; bases not matched to a gene: 2. The CDR3 here is CASSLVGTGNQPQHF. CDR3 nucleotide sequence: TGTGCCAGCAGCTTAGTCGGGACAGGGAATCAGCCCCAGCATTTT.

The count of this clone is one. The chain links TRBV6-1 to TRBJ2-7; possible D gene TRBD1, 6 bases. Trimming removed 5 bases at V and 3 bases at J, with 11 bases between. Germline values: CDR1 MNHNS, CDR2 SASEGT. This CDR3 region has 13 residues. DNA of the CDR3: TGTGCCAGCAGTAACACAGGGATCTACGAGCAGTACTTC. Translating it yields CASSNTGIYEQYF.

The genes are TRBV2 and TRBJ2-7; D may be TRBD2 (5 bases). Trimming left V 5 bases short and J 2 bases short, with 7 bases between. The CDR3 spans 12 residues. In germline, CDR1 is SNHLY, CDR2 FYNNEI. CDR3 protein: CASSSGTYEQYF. The CDR3 coding sequence is TGTGCCAGCAGTTCCGGGACCTACGAGCAGTACTTC.

This chain joins TRBV28 and TRBJ1-5; a weak D match, TRBD1 (6 bases). V gave up 8 bases and J gave up 1 base, with 27 bases separating them. Germline values: CDR1 MDHEN, CDR2 SYDVKM. The CDR3 contains 19 residues. The CDR3 reads CASGGQGQVTFVSNQPQHF. The CDR3 bases are TGTGCCAGCGGTGGCCAGGGGCAGGTTACGTTTGTAAGCAATCAGCCCCAGCATTTT. The full variable domain, rest sourced from reference TRBV28 and TRBJ1-5, is DVKVTQSSRYLVKRTGEKVFLECVQDMDHENMFWYRQDPGLGLRLIYFSYDVKMKEKGDIPEGYSVSREKKERFSLILESASTNQTSMYLCASGGQGQVTFVSNQPQHFGDGTRLSIL.

The chain joins TRBV9 to TRBJ2-7; TRBD1 might be the D (7 bases). This CDR3 has 16 residues. The germline V gene encodes CDR1 SGDLS and CDR2 YYNGEE. V was cut by 4 bases and J by 2 bases, with 19 bases left in between. CDR3 protein: CASSPRGELPPYEQYF. In DNA form, the CDR3 reads TGTGCCAGCAGCCCCAGGGGGGAACTACCCCCCTACGAGCAGTACTTC.

The gene calls are TRBV30 and TRBJ2-7; TRBD2 might be the D (5 bases). The CDR3 runs 12 residues. From germline, CDR1 is GTSNPN and CDR2 SVGIG (reference sequence). Trimming removed 2 bases from V and 6 bases from J, with 11 bases in between. CDR3 residues: CAWSLLGAEQYF. CDR3 nucleotide sequence: TGTGCCTGGAGTCTTCTGGGAGCCGAGCAGTACTTC.

The rearrangement joins TRBV19 to TRBJ1-5, with D possibly matching TRBD1 (6 bases). CDR1 and CDR2 from the germline V gene are LNHDA and SQIVND (reference sequence). The CDR3 spans 17 residues. Trimming removed 4 bases from V and 1 base from J, with 17 bases in between. CDR3 residues: CASSRGDRDTSNQPQHF. The DNA for the CDR3 is TGTGCCAGTAGTAGGGGGGACCGGGACACAAGCAATCAGCCCCAGCATTTT.

V gene TRBV19 combines with J gene TRBJ2-1, with TRBD2 as a possible D gene (6 bases). Germline V gene data show CDR1 as LNHDA and CDR2 as SQIVND (reference sequence). The CDR3 sequence is 15 residues long. The V end lost 5 bases, the J end lost 2 bases, and 13 bases lay between the germline ends. The CDR3 sequence is CASSPMGGAYNEQFF. In DNA form, the CDR3 reads TGTGCCAGTAGTCCCATGGGAGGAGCCTACAATGAGCAGTTCTTC.

The chain recombines TRBV5-6 with TRBJ1-1; tentatively, D is TRBD1 (5 bases). The CDR3 spans 17 residues. Trimming pared 2 bases from V and 0 bases from J, leaving 17 bases between. Germline CDR1 is SGHDT and CDR2 is YYEEEE. Here the CDR3 DNA reads TGTGCCAGCAGCTTAGGGGAGACCCGACACCTGAACACTGAAGCTTTCTTT. Protein sequence: CASSLGETRHLNTEAFF.

The chain carries TRBV6-1 and TRBJ1-6; D unresolved. The CDR3 spans 14 residues. Germline CDR1 reads MNHNS; CDR2 reads SASEGT. Trimming pared 3 bases from V and 9 bases from J, leaving 12 bases between. CDR3 protein: CASSDLHGSSPLHF. The CDR3 DNA is TGTGCCAGCAGTGACCTGCACGGGAGTTCACCCCTCCACTTT.

The chain uses TRBV18 and TRBJ2-5, with D hard to call. V lost 1 base and J lost 1, with 7 bases in between. Germline CDR1 KGHSH, CDR2 LQKENI. The CDR3 runs 14 residues. The CDR3 DNA sequence: TGTGCCAGCTCACCACTCGGAGTCCAAGAGACCCAGTACTTC. As protein: CASSPLGVQETQYF. The variable domain in full, completed from reference TRBV18 and TRBJ2-5, reads NAGVMQNPRHLVRRRGQEARLRCSPMKGHSHVYWYRQLPEEGLKFMVYLQKENIIDESGMPKERFSAEFPKEGPSILRIQQVVRGDSAAYFCASSPLGVQETQYFGPGTRLLVL.